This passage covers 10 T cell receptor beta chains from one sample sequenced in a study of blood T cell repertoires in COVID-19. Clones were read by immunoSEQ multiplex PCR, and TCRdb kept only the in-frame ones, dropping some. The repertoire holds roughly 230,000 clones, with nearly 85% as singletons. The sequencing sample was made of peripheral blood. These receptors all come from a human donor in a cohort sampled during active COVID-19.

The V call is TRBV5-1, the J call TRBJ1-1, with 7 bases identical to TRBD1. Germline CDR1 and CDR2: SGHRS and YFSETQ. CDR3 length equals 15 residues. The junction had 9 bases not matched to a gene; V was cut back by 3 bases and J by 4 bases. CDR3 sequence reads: CASSSQGGLSTEAFF. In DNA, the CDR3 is TGCGCCAGCAGCTCGCAGGGGGGATTGTCCACTGAAGCTTTCTTT.

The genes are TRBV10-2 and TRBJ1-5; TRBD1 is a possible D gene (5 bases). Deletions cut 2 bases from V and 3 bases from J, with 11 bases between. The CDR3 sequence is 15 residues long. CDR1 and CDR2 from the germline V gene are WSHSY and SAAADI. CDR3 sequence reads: CASSEAQGDNQPQHF. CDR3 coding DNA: TGCGCCAGCAGTGAGGCTCAGGGCGACAATCAGCCCCAGCATTTT.

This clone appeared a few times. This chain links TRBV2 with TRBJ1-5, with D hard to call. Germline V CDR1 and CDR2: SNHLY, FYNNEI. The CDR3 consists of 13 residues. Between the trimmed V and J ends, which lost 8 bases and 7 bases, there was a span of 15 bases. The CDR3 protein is CASSGDGRQPQHF. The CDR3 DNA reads TGTGCCAGCTCAGGCGACGGGAGGCAGCCCCAGCATTTT.

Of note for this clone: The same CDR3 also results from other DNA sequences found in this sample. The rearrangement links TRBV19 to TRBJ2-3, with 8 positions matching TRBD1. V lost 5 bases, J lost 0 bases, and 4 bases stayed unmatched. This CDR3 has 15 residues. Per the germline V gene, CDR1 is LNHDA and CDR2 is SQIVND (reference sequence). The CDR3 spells CASSRTGTSTDTQYF. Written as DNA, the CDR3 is TGTGCCAGTAGTCGGACAGGGACTAGCACAGATACGCAGTATTTT.

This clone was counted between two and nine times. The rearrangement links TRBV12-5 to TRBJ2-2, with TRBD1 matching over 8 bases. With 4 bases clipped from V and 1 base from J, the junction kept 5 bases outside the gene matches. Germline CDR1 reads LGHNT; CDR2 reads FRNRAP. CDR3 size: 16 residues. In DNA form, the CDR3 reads TGTGCTAGTGGTTCCGGGACAGGAATGAACACCGGGGAGCTGTTTTTT. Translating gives CASGSGTGMNTGELFF.

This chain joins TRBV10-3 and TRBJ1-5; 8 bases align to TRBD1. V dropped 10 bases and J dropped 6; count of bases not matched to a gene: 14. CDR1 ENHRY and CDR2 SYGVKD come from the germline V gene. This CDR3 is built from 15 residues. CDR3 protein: CATSPPTGGGQPQHF. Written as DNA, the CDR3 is TGTGCCACCAGCCCCCCCACAGGGGGAGGTCAGCCCCAGCATTTT.

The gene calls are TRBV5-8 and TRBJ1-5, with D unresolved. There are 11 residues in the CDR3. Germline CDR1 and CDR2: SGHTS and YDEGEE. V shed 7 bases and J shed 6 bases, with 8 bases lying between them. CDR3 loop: CASGELQPQHF. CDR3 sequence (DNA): TGTGCCAGCGGGGAGCTTCAGCCCCAGCATTTT.

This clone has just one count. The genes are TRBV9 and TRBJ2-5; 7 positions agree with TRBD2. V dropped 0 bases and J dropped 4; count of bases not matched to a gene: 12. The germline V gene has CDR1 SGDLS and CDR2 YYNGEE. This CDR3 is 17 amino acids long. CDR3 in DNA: TGTGCCAGCAGCGTAGTTCAGCCCAGCGGGGTCGGAGAGACCCAGTACTTC. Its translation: CASSVVQPSGVGETQYF. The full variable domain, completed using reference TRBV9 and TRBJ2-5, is DSGVTQTPKHLITATGQRVTLRCSPRSGDLSVYWYQQSLDQGLQFLIQYYNGEERAKGNILERFSAQQFPDLHSELNLSSLELGDSALYFCASSVVQPSGVGETQYFGPGTRLLVL.

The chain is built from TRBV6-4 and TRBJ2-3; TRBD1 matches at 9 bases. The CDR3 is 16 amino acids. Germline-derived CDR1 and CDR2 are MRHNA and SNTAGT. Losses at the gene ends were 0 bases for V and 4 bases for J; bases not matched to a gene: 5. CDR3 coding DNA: TGTGCCAGCAGTGACTCGGGGACAGGGACGCCAGATACGCAGTATTTT. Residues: CASSDSGTGTPDTQYF.

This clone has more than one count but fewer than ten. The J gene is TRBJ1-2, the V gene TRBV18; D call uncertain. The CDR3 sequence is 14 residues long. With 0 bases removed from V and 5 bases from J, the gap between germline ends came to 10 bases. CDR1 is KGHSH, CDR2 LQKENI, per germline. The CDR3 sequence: CASSPPSVPYGYTF. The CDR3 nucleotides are TGTGCCAGCTCACCACCGTCAGTGCCGTATGGCTACACCTTC.